The 17 T cell receptor beta chains below come from one sample, sequenced in a study of blood T cell repertoires in COVID-19. Clones were sequenced by immunoSEQ multiplex PCR, and TCRdb holds only the in-frame ones, with some missing. The sample has some 180,000 clones, approximately 91% seen once. Material: peripheral blood. The receptors here all came from a middle-aged man with COVID-19, enrolled during active disease.

This chain uses TRBV3-1 (or the pseudogene TRBV3-2) with TRBJ2-4, with 7 bases identical to TRBD2. Trimming took 0 bases from V and 0 from J; bases not matched to a gene: 14. Germline values: CDR1 LGHDT, CDR2 YNNKEL (reference sequence). This CDR3 spans 20 amino acids. This chain's CDR3 is CASSQDRRRGVRVAKNIQYF. The CDR3 DNA sequence: TGTGCCAGCAGCCAAGATCGACGCCGGGGGGTACGGGTAGCCAAAAACATTCAGTACTTC.

The rearrangement uses TRBV3-1 (or the pseudogene TRBV3-2) and TRBJ2-1, with D tentatively TRBD2 (6 bases). V was cut by 1 base and J by 6 bases, with 19 bases left in between. CDR3 length: 17 amino acids. From germline, CDR1 is LGHDT and CDR2 YNNKEL (reference sequence). The CDR3 sequence: CASSQGGRGTPFNEQFF. CDR3 nucleotide sequence: TGTGCCAGCAGCCAAGGAGGGCGGGGTACCCCTTTCAATGAGCAGTTCTTC.

V and J are TRBV19 and TRBJ2-1, with TRBD1 as a possible D gene (6 bases). The CDR3 covers 13 residues. V was cut by 5 bases and J by 4 bases, with 9 bases left in between. Germline V lookup: CDR1 LNHDA, CDR2 SQIVND (reference sequence). CDR3 bases: TGTGCCAGTAGTTACAGGGAGTACAATGAGCAGTTCTTC. It is translated as CASSYREYNEQFF.

This clone was seen just once. This chain joins TRBV5-6 and TRBJ1-3, with TRBD1 matching 9 bases. CDR1 and CDR2 (germline): SGHDT, YYEEEE. The CDR3 loop spans 16 amino acids. V was pared by 3 bases and J by 8 bases, with 12 bases of the junction left unmatched. CDR3 DNA: TGTGCCAGCAGCTCTACGACAGGGGGTATACGAGACACCATATATTTT. Protein product: CASSSTTGGIRDTIYF.

The V gene is TRBV6-2 or TRBV6-3, the J gene TRBJ1-2, with D possibly matching TRBD1 (6 bases). Germline loops: CDR1 MNHEY, CDR2 SVGEGT. The CDR3 spans 13 residues. Trimming left V 5 bases short and J 7 bases short, with 14 bases between. The CDR3 coding sequence is TGTGCCAGCAGTCCACAGGGTCCTGCTGGCTACACCTTC. Amino acids: CASSPQGPAGYTF.

In nucleotides, the CDR3 is TGTGCCAGCAGCCATCGGACAGGGTTCCCAGATACGCAGTATTTT. As protein: CASSHRTGFPDTQYF. The chain couples TRBV3-1 (or the pseudogene TRBV3-2) to TRBJ2-3; 8 positions agree with TRBD1. The CDR3 runs 15 residues. With 3 bases clipped from V and 4 bases from J, the junction kept 6 bases outside the gene matches. The germline V gene has CDR1 LGHDT and CDR2 YNNKEL (reference sequence).

This chain links TRBV6-5 with TRBJ1-5; the match to TRBD1 covers 8 bases. Unmatched junction bases numbered 6, after V lost 0 bases and J lost 5 bases. This CDR3 comprises 16 residues. The germline gives CDR1 MNHEY, CDR2 SVGAGI. CDR3 residues: CASSYSAGTGDQPQHF. In DNA, the CDR3 is TGTGCCAGCAGTTACTCAGCCGGGACAGGCGATCAGCCCCAGCATTTT.

The rearrangement links TRBV5-5 to TRBJ1-1; possibly TRBD1 for D (5 bases). CDR3 length equals 15 residues. V lost 4 bases and J 1 base, leaving 14 bases between the germline ends. The V gene's germline CDR1 is SGHKS and CDR2 YYEKEE (reference sequence). Here the CDR3 DNA reads TGTGCCAGCAGCCCAATGGTTGGGGCGAACACTGAAGCTTTCTTT. Translating gives CASSPMVGANTEAFF.

V usage is TRBV6-5 and J usage is TRBJ2-2; maybe TRBD1 (5 bases). CDR3 size: 13 residues. Germline V CDR1 and CDR2: MNHEY, SVGAGI. V was trimmed by 8 bases and J by 4 bases, leaving 11 bases between them. As DNA, the CDR3 is TGTGCCAGCCCCCAGGGCGGCACCGGGGAGCTGTTTTTT. Translation gives CASPQGGTGELFF.

This clone was observed a few times. The chain employs TRBV19 and TRBJ1-6; unclear D gene. This CDR3 has 15 residues. Trimming cost V 3 bases and J 8 bases, with 14 bases left between them. Germline CDR1 and CDR2: LNHDA and SQIVND (reference sequence). As DNA, the CDR3 is TGTGCCAGTAGTATCGAGGCAGCGCATGATTCACCCCTCCACTTT. Translation gives CASSIEAAHDSPLHF.

V is TRBV4-2 and J is TRBJ1-6; D is unresolved. V was trimmed by 1 base and J by 14 bases, leaving 12 bases between them. The CDR3 has 13 amino acids. CDR1 LGHNA and CDR2 YNFKEQ come from the germline V gene. CDR3 residues: CASSQAGPDTLHF. DNA of the CDR3: TGTGCCAGCAGCCAAGCTGGGCCAGACACCCTCCACTTT.

The chain combines TRBV6-1 with TRBJ1-4; D gene ambiguous. V lost 3 bases and J 14 bases, leaving 10 bases between the germline ends. The CDR3 sequence is 11 residues long. From germline, CDR1 is MNHNS and CDR2 SASEGT. The CDR3 here is CASSERGWLFF. The CDR3, as DNA: TGTGCCAGCAGTGAGCGGGGTTGGCTGTTTTTT.

The chain combines TRBV9 with TRBJ2-1; 15 nucleotides agree with TRBD2. Germline trimming cut 0 bases from V and 0 bases from J; bases unmatched to any gene: 19. The CDR3 extends over 24 amino acids. Looked up from germline, CDR1 is SGDLS and CDR2 is YYNGEE. The CDR3 DNA reads as TGTGCCAGCAGCGTAGCCCCCGGACTAGCGGGGGGGCCCAAACGTGAATTCTCCTACAATGAGCAGTTCTTC. Residues: CASSVAPGLAGGPKREFSYNEQFF.

The chain couples TRBV7-8 to TRBJ2-5; TRBD2 agrees at 12 bases. Germline V gives CDR1 SGHVS, CDR2 FQNEAQ. V lost 5 bases and J lost 2; bases outside the gene matches: 9. CDR3 length equals 17 residues. For the CDR3, the DNA is TGTGCCAGCAGCCCCGGACTAGCGGGGATAGGGCAAGAGACCCAGTACTTC. Translation gives CASSPGLAGIGQETQYF.

The gene calls are TRBV28 and TRBJ2-1; 12 positions match TRBD2. The germline gives CDR1 MDHEN, CDR2 SYDVKM. This CDR3 region has 17 residues. V trimming: 3 bases; J trimming: 7 bases; junction bases outside the gene matches: 10. CDR3: CASSLPYLAGGRNEQFF. Here the CDR3 DNA reads TGTGCCAGCAGTTTGCCCTATCTAGCGGGGGGGAGGAATGAGCAGTTCTTC.

This clone was picked up a small number of times. The chain combines TRBV15 with TRBJ1-3; tentatively, D is TRBD1 (6 bases). V was shortened by 2 bases and J by 0 bases, with 11 bases between the two germline ends. The CDR3 spans 16 residues. The germline V gene has CDR1 LNHNV and CDR2 YYDKDF (reference sequence). The CDR3, as DNA: TGTGCCACCAGCAGAAGTGCAGGGGTCTCTGGAAACACCATATATTTT. Its protein product is CATSRSAGVSGNTIYF.

V is TRBV7-3 and J is TRBJ2-1, with TRBD1 identical over 8 bases. This CDR3 spans 13 amino acids. Looked up from germline, CDR1 is SGHTA and CDR2 is FQGTGA. Unmatched junction bases numbered 2, after V lost 3 bases and J lost 7 bases. CDR3 protein: CASSFQGANEQFF. The CDR3, as DNA: TGTGCCAGCAGCTTCCAGGGGGCAAATGAGCAGTTCTTC.